Sequencing of this T cell receptor beta chain was carried out in a study of response to subunit inactivated influenza vaccine (dated by TCRdb to the late 2010s). A note on the overall study: The study used deep quantitative T cell receptor repertoire profiling to track responses to a trivalent subunit inactivated influenza vaccine. What the work shows at the level of the full study, not this receptor alone: According to the authors, only a limited number of new T cells may be recruited by each seasonal influenza vaccination.

On this clonotype: Its antigen remains unidentified. The record has no base qualities; no much larger clone is one base away.

Receptors were amplified or captured by RT-PCR. Sequencing relied on an Illumina HiSeq 2500. TCRdb trimmed public reads at Q25 via fastp, called clones via MiXCR and kept in-frame beta chains. For every CDR3 protein sequence, its rows merge into one entry that carries the most common genes and DNA. Across this sample there are 450,000 to 550,000 distinct CDR3 sequences, with 25% seen only once. The ten biggest clones cover approximately 2% of the sample. Sequences SGHRS (CDR1) and YFSETQ (CDR2) are obtained from the germline V gene. V and J are truncated by 0 bases and 2 bases respectively, leaving an intervening sequence of 15 bases. The CDR3 runs 18 residues from the cysteine to the phenylalanine. The entry retains the CDR3 DNA only, 54 bases that are in frame from base 1.

The receptor chain draws on TRBV5-1 and TRBJ2-6; possibly the D gene is TRBD2, per 7 matching bases. The clonotype comes from a man between 45 and 60 years old who received an inactivated influenza vaccine. Donor details come from another sample of the same person, matched by shared clones. Source: CD4+ T cells sorted from PBMCs, taken less than 6 days after vaccination. The DNA is TGCGCCAGCAGCTTGGTCGTGGGGGGGCTAGCTGGGGCCAACGTCCTGACTTTC. It is translated as CASSLVVGGLAGANVLTF.